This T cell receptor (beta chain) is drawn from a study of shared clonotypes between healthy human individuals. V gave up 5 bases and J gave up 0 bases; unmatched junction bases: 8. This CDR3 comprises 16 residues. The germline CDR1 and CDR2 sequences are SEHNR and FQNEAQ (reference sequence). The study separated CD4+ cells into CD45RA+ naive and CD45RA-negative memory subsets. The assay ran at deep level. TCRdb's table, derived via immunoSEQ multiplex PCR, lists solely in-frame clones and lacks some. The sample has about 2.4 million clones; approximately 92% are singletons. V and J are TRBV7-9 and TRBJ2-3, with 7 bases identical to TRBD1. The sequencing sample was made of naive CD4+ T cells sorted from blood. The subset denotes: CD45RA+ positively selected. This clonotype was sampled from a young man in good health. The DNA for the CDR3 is TGTGCCAGCAGCCGAGGAACAGGGGTCAGCACAGATACGCAGTATTTT. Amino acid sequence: CASSRGTGVSTDTQYF.